This T cell receptor (beta chain) was sequenced in a study of monozygotic twins with inflammatory bowel disease. From its re-call of the 5' RACE reads, TCRdb lists each CDR3 protein once, without DNA. The repertoire shows approximately 400,000 distinct CDR3 sequences; the top ten hold 2% to 2.5%. Germline V CDR1 and CDR2: SGHRS, YFSETQ. This CDR3 spans 18 amino acids. General study points: Backing was not found for a single strong signal or clonotype associated with IBD.

For this clonotype: Its specificity is unknown.

The sequenced material came from blood. This sequence originates from a human donor with ulcerative colitis or Crohn's disease, or a healthy co-twin of an affected twin (not recorded which). This chain joins TRBV5-1 and TRBJ2-5; the D gene TCRdb calls, TRBD2, cannot be checked with no DNA. The CDR3 spells CASSYGLAGGPSGETQYF.